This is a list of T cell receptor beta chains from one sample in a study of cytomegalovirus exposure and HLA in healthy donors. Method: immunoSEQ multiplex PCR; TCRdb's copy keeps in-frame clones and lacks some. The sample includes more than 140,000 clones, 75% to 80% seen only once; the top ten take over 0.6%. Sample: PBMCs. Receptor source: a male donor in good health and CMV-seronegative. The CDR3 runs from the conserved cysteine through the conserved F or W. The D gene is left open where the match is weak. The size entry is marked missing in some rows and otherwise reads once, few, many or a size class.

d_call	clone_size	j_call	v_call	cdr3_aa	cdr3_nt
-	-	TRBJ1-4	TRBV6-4	CASSDCETGPTNNEKLFF	TGTGCCAGCAGTGACTGCGAGACGGGTCCTACTAATAATGAAAAACTGTTTTTT
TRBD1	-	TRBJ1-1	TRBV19	CASSSPPTGGTEAFF	TGTGCCAGTAGTTCTCCCCCGACAGGGGGGACTGAAGCTTTCTTT
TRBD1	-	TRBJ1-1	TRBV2	CASSSQSGQGALNTEAFF	TGTGCCAGCAGTTCTCAAAGCGGACAGGGGGCGTTGAACACTGAAGCTTTCTTT
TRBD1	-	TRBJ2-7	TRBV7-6	CASSFRQGREQYF	TGTGCCAGCAGCTTCAGACAGGGACGCGAGCAGTACTTC
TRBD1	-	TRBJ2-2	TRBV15	CATSRTGQGARGAGELFF	TGTGCCACCAGCAGAACGGGACAGGGGGCCCGAGGCGCCGGGGAGCTGTTTTTT
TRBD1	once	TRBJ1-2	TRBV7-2	CASSSGQGQDYTF	TGTGCCAGCAGCTCGGGACAGGGTCAAGACTACACCTTC
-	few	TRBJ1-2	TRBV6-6	CASSLAESGGYTF	TGTGCCAGCAGTTTAGCGGAGTCGGGTGGCTACACCTTC
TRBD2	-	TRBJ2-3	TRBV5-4	CASSPSSGFTDTQYF	TGTGCCAGCAGCCCCTCTAGCGGTTTCACAGATACGCAGTATTTT
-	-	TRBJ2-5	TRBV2	CASILTIQETQYF	TGTGCCAGCATTCTGACTATCCAAGAGACCCAGTACTTC
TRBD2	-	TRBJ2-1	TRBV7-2	CASSYLAGAYNEQFF	TGTGCCAGCAGCTATCTAGCGGGGGCGTACAATGAGCAGTTCTTC
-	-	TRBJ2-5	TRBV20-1	CSHLAGGTQYF	TGCAGCCATCTAGCAGGCGGGACCCAGTACTTC
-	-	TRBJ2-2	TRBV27	CASSLLGGWGTGELFF	TGTGCCAGCAGTTTACTGGGGGGTTGGGGCACCGGGGAGCTGTTTTTT
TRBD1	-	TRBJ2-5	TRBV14	CASSVSQGAWETQYF	TGTGCCAGCAGCGTATCACAGGGGGCGTGGGAGACCCAGTACTTC
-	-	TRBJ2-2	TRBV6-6	CASSGSNTGELFF	TGTGCCAGCAGTGGTAGTAACACCGGGGAGCTGTTTTTT
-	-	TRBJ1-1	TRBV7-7	CASSSQRDTEAFF	TGTGCCAGCAGCTCCCAACGGGACACTGAAGCTTTCTTT
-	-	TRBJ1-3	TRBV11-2	CASSLGPGMESGNTIYF	TGTGCCAGCAGCTTAGGACCAGGGATGGAGTCTGGAAACACCATATATTTT
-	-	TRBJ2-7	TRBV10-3	CAISESGTHPYEQYF	TGTGCCATCAGTGAGTCGGGGACTCACCCTTACGAGCAGTACTTC
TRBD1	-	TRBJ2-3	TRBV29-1	CSVEEQGFTDTQYF	TGCAGCGTTGAAGAACAGGGGTTCACAGATACGCAGTATTTT
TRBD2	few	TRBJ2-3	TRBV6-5	CASKERGSSGTQYF	TGTGCCAGCAAAGAGCGGGGCTCTTCTGGTACGCAGTATTTT
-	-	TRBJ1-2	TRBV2	CASSENADGYTF	TGTGCCAGCAGTGAAAACGCGGATGGCTACACCTTC
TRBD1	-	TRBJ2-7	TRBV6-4	CASSLRGGTGHYEQYF	TGTGCCAGCTCCCTAAGAGGTGGGACAGGACACTACGAGCAGTACTTC
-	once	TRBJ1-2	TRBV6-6	CASSFADSAEGYTF	TGTGCCAGCAGTTTCGCGGACAGTGCGGAGGGCTACACCTTC
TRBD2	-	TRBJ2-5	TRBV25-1	CASSESGLAQETQYF	TGTGCCAGCAGTGAATCGGGACTAGCGCAGGAGACCCAGTACTTC
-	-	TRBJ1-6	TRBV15	CATSRDAGENSPLHF	TGTGCCACCAGCAGAGATGCCGGGGAGAATTCACCCCTCCACTTT
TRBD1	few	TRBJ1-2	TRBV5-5	CASSLGKGTVDYGYTF	TGTGCCAGCAGCTTAGGGAAAGGGACAGTCGACTATGGCTACACCTTC
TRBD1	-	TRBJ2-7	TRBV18	CASSETGAQTYEQYF	TGTGCCAGCTCGGAGACAGGGGCCCAGACCTACGAGCAGTACTTC
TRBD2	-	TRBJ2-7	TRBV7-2	CASSAASGRLEQYF	TGTGCCAGCAGCGCTGCTAGCGGGAGGCTCGAGCAGTACTTC
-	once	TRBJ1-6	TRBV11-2	CASSSTGGNSPLHF	TGTGCCAGCAGCTCGACAGGAGGTAATTCACCCCTCCACTTT
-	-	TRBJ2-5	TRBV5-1	CASSSLGSETQYF	TGCGCCAGCAGCTCCCTAGGGAGCGAGACCCAGTACTTC
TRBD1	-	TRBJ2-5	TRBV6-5	CASFTGTGQETQYF	TGTGCCAGCTTTACCGGGACAGGCCAAGAGACCCAGTACTTC
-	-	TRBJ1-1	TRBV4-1	CASSLALNTEAFF	TGCGCCAGCAGCCTAGCACTTAACACTGAAGCTTTCTTT
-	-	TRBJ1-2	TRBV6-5	CASSYQGLHGYTF	TGTGCCAGCAGTTACCAGGGACTTCATGGCTACACCTTC
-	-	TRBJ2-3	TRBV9	CASSVGGTTDTQYF	TGTGCCAGCAGCGTGGGGGGAACGACAGATACGCAGTATTTT
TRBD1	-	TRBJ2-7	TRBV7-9	CASSHPGQGAFHEQYF	TGTGCCAGCAGCCATCCCGGACAGGGGGCTTTCCACGAGCAGTACTTC
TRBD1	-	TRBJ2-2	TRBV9	CASSTQGTGELFF	TGTGCCAGCAGCACACAGGGGACCGGGGAGCTGTTTTTT
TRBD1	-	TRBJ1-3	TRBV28	CASSPPTGGSGNTIYF	TGTGCCAGCAGTCCCCCGACAGGGGGCTCTGGAAACACCATATATTTT
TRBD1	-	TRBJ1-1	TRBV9	CASSAFETGRTEAFF	TGTGCCAGCAGCGCTTTTGAGACAGGGCGGACTGAAGCTTTCTTT